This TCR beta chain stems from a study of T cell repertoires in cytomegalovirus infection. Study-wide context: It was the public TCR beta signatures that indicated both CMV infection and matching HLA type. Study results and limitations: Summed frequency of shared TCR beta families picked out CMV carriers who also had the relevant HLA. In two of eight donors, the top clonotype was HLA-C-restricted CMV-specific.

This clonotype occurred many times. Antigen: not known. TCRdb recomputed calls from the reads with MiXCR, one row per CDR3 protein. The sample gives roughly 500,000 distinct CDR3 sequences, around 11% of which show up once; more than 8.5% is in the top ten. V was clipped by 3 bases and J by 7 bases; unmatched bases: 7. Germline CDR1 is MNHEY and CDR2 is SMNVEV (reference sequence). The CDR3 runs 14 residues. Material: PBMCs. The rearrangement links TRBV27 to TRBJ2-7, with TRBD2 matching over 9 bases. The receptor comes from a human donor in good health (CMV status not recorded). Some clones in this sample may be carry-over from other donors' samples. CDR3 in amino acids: CASSFAGGRREQYF. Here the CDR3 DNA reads TGTGCCAGCAGTTTCGCGGGAGGGCGACGAGAGCAGTACTTC.